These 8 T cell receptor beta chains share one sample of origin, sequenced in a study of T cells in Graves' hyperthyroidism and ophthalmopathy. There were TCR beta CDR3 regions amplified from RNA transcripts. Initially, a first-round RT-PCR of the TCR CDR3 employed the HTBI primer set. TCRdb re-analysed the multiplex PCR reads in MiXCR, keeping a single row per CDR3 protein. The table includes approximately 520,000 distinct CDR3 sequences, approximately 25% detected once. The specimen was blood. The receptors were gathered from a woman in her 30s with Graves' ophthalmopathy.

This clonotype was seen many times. CDR3 protein: CSAQLRIPNTGELFF. The CDR3 DNA sequence: TGCAGCGCACAGTTGAGGATCCCGAACACCGGGGAGCTGTTTTTT. The chain carries TRBV29-1 and TRBJ2-2; D gene unclear. Deletions cut 7 bases from V and 0 bases from J, with 15 bases between. This CDR3 comprises 15 residues. The germline V gene encodes CDR1 SQVTM and CDR2 ANQGSEA.

DNA of the CDR3: TGCGCCAGCAGCCAAGAAGCAACTCCGGGACAGTCCTATGGCTACACCTTC. As protein: CASSQEATPGQSYGYTF. The V call is TRBV4-1, the J call TRBJ1-2; TRBD1 matches at 7 bases. Germline CDR1 is MGHRA and CDR2 is YSYEKL. J was trimmed by 4 bases and V by 0 bases; bases with no gene match: 11. The CDR3 runs 17 residues.

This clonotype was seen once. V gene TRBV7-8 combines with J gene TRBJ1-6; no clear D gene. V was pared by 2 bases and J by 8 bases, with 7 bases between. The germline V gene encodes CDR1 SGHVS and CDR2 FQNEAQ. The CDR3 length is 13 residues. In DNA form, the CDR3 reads TGTGCCAGCAGCTTACCCAACTATTCACCCCTCCACTTT. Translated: CASSLPNYSPLHF.

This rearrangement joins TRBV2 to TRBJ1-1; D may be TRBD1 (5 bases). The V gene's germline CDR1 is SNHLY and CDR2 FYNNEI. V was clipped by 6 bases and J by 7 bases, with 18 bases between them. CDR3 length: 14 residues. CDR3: CASSSSGTEIEAFF. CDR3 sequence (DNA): TGTGCCAGCAGCAGCTCCGGGACGGAGATTGAAGCTTTCTTT.

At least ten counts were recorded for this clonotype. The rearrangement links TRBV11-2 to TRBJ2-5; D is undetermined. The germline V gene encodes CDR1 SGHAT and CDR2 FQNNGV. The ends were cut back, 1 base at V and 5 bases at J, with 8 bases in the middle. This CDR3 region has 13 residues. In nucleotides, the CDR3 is TGTGCCAGCAGCTTAGTGGCAGCTGAGACCCAGTACTTC. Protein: CASSLVAAETQYF.

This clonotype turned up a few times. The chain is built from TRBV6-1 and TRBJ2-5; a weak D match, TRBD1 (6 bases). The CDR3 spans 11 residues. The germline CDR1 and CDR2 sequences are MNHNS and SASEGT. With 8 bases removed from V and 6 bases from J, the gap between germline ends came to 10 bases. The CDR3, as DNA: TGTGCCAGCCAGGGGACGAAGACCCAGTACTTC. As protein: CASQGTKTQYF.

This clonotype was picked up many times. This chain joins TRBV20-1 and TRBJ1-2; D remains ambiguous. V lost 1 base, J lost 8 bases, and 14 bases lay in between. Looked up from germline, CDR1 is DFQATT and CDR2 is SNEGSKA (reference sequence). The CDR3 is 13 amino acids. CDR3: CSARGEGGGGYTF. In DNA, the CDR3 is TGCAGTGCTAGAGGAGAGGGCGGTGGCGGCTACACCTTC.

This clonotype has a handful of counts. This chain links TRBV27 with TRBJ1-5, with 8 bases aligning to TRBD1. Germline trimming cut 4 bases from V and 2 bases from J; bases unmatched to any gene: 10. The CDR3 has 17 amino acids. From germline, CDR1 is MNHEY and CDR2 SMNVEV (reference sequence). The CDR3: CASSSIRQGIGNQPQHF. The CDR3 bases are TGTGCCAGCAGTTCCATACGACAGGGGATAGGCAATCAGCCCCAGCATTTT.